The T cell receptor beta chain described here comes from a study of T cells in Graves' hyperthyroidism and ophthalmopathy. RNA transcripts provided the source from which TCR beta CDR3 regions were amplified. The TCR CDR3 was amplified in a first-round RT-PCR using the HTBI primer set. TCRdb redid the calling of the multiplex PCR reads with MiXCR, one entry per CDR3 protein. The table shows 350,000 to 450,000 distinct CDR3 sequences, with approximately 14% occurring only once. This clonotype was counted a few times. The CDR3 is 15 amino acids. From germline, CDR1 is SGHKS and CDR2 YYEKEE (reference sequence). V lost 0 bases, J lost 4 bases, and 13 bases lay in between.

The clonotype comes from a woman in her sixties with Graves' hyperthyroidism. The J gene is TRBJ1-1, the V gene TRBV5-5, with D unclear. Sample: blood. CDR3 nucleotide sequence: TGTGCCAGCAGCTTGGTTATGGGCTGGGGCACTGAAGCTTTCTTT. This sequence encodes CASSLVMGWGTEAFF.